The 20 T cell receptor beta chains below all came from one sample that was sequenced in a study of shared clonotypes between healthy human individuals. In the naive CD8 group, cells lacked CD45RO and were positively selected for CCR7, so terminally differentiated effector memory CD45RA+ cells were left out. Libraries were prepared by immunoSEQ multiplex PCR; TCRdb keeps only in-frame clonotypes and omits some of them. The sample holds millions of clones, about 95% seen once. Sequences were obtained from naive CD8+ T cells sorted from blood. The receptor source for this set is a man aged 18 to 30 in good health.

The rearrangement links TRBV5-6 to TRBJ2-3; D could derive from TRBD1 or TRBD2 (5 bases each). The CDR3 totals 12 residues. The V end was cut by 7 bases, the J end by 4 bases, with 10 bases between. Germline V gives CDR1 SGHDT, CDR2 YYEEEE. The CDR3 protein is CASVGVADTQYF. The CDR3 DNA is TGTGCCAGCGTGGGGGTTGCAGATACGCAGTATTTT. Based on the CDR3 plus reference TRBV5-6 and TRBJ2-3, the full variable domain is DAGVTQSPTHLIKTRGQQVTLRCSPKSGHDTVSWYQQALGQGPQFIFQYYEEEERQRGNFPDRFSGHQFPNYSSELNVNALLLGDSALYLCASVGVADTQYFGPGTRLTVL.

This rearrangement joins TRBV4-1 to TRBJ1-4; no firm D call. CDR3 size: 15 residues. Germline loops: CDR1 MGHRA, CDR2 YSYEKL. V lost 3 bases, J lost 6 bases, and 14 bases lay in between. The CDR3 coding sequence is TGCGCCAGCAGCCAGAGTCTGCCCTTAGATGAAAAACTGTTTTTT. Amino acids: CASSQSLPLDEKLFF.

The V and J genes are TRBV5-6 and TRBJ1-1; 11 nucleotides agree with TRBD1. This CDR3 has 12 residues. The germline gives CDR1 SGHDT, CDR2 YYEEEE. Trimming at V came to 3 bases and at J to 12 bases, leaving 4 bases not matched to a gene. The CDR3 reads CASSSGTGGTFF. The CDR3, as DNA: TGTGCCAGCAGCTCAGGGACAGGGGGAACTTTCTTT.

This clone showed up just once. This chain uses TRBV4-1 with TRBJ2-7; 8 bases align to TRBD2. With V trimmed by 1 base and J by 2 bases, 4 bases remained unmatched. The CDR3 sequence is 15 residues long. CDR1 and CDR2 (germline): MGHRA, YSYEKL. Written as DNA, the CDR3 is TGCGCCAGCAGCCAAGGCCAAGCGGGAGCCTACGAGCAGTACTTC. Its protein product is CASSQGQAGAYEQYF.

The chain is built from TRBV5-1 and TRBJ1-4; D gene unclear. The germline CDR1 and CDR2 sequences are SGHRS and YFSETQ. The CDR3 runs 14 residues. Deletions cut 0 bases from V and 5 bases from J, with 8 bases between. The CDR3 loop reads CASSLGTVNEKLFF. CDR3 DNA sequence: TGCGCCAGCAGCTTGGGTACCGTGAATGAAAAACTGTTTTTT.

A few counts support this clone. The rearrangement joins TRBV7-2 to TRBJ1-5, with 8 bases matching TRBD1. Germline V gives CDR1 SGHTA, CDR2 FQGNSA. The ends lost 1 base at V and 1 base at J; junction bases unmatched: 3. The CDR3 runs to 16 residues. CDR3 DNA: TGTGCCAGCAGCTTAGGCTACAGGGGGAGCAATCAGCCCCAGCATTTT. This translates into CASSLGYRGSNQPQHF.

The chain is built from TRBV27 and TRBJ1-1; unclear D gene. V was trimmed by 0 bases and J by 5 bases, leaving 10 bases between them. CDR1 and CDR2 from the germline V gene are MNHEY and SMNVEV (reference sequence). The CDR3 is made up of 14 amino acids. CDR3 amino acids: CASSLSRVWTEAFF. The CDR3 DNA is TGTGCCAGCAGTTTATCAAGAGTGTGGACTGAAGCTTTCTTT.

This chain joins TRBV29-1 and TRBJ1-3; 7 nucleotides match TRBD1. The germline V gene has CDR1 SQVTM and CDR2 ANQGSEA. The V and J ends lost 2 bases and 3 bases, in that order; junction bases with no gene match: 7. The CDR3 loop spans 15 amino acids. Written as DNA, the CDR3 is TGCAGCGTTGAATCGTGGGGACAGCTTGGAAACACCATATATTTT. It yields the protein CSVESWGQLGNTIYF.

This clone was seen just once. The rearrangement links TRBV29-1 to TRBJ2-5; 12 nucleotides agree with TRBD2. The junction had 1 base not matched to a gene; V was cut back by 2 bases and J by 3 bases. The V gene's germline CDR1 is SQVTM and CDR2 ANQGSEA. This CDR3 is 14 amino acids long. In DNA, the CDR3 is TGCAGCGTTGAACTAGCGGGAGGGAAAGAGACCCAGTACTTC. Protein sequence: CSVELAGGKETQYF. The full variable domain, completed using reference TRBV29-1 and TRBJ2-5, is SAVISQKPSRDICQRGTSLTIQCQVDSQVTMMFWYRQQPGQSLTLIATANQGSEATYESGFVIDKFPISRPNLTFSTLTVSNMSPEDSSIYLCSVELAGGKETQYFGPGTRLLVL.

The chain links TRBV28 to TRBJ2-7, with 11 bases fitting TRBD1. The CDR3 covers 17 residues. Germline CDR1 reads MDHEN; CDR2 reads SYDVKM. V trimming: 3 bases; J trimming: 2 bases; junction bases outside the gene matches: 9. The CDR3 is CASSFQDRGRTAYEQYF. As DNA, the CDR3 is TGTGCCAGCAGTTTTCAGGACAGGGGGCGCACCGCCTACGAGCAGTACTTC.

This sequence joins TRBV5-1 and TRBJ2-7; TRBD1 matches at 8 bases. J was trimmed by 3 bases and V by 1 base; bases with no gene match: 6. The CDR3 totals 15 residues. Per germline, CDR1 SGHRS and CDR2 YFSETQ. The CDR3 spells CASSLTTGAIYEQYF. The CDR3 DNA is TGCGCCAGCAGCTTGACGACAGGGGCCATCTACGAGCAGTACTTC.

The chain combines TRBV5-1 with TRBJ2-2, with D possibly called TRBD1 or TRBD2 (5 bases each). Between the trimmed V and J ends, which lost 4 bases and 7 bases, there was a span of 14 bases. The CDR3 loop spans 14 amino acids. CDR1 SGHRS and CDR2 YFSETQ come from the germline V gene. The CDR3 DNA sequence: TGCGCCAGCAGCGGGGCGTTAGCGAGCGGGGAGCTGTTTTTT. It encodes CASSGALASGELFF.

Comment on this clone: This sample includes further DNA sequences coding for the same CDR3. The chain has TRBV19 and TRBJ1-1, with D maybe TRBD1 (5 bases). Germline values: CDR1 LNHDA, CDR2 SQIVND (reference sequence). V lost 3 bases to trimming and J lost 3 bases, with 8 bases between them. The CDR3 is 13 amino acids. DNA for the CDR3: TGTGCCAGTAGTATTGCAGGGTACACTGAAGCTTTCTTT. It yields the protein CASSIAGYTEAFF.

This clone was observed a single time. The chain couples TRBV6-6 to TRBJ2-7; TRBD1 matches at 7 bases. J lost 3 bases, V lost 1 base, and 6 bases had no gene match. This CDR3 is 15 amino acids long. The germline V gene encodes CDR1 MNHNY and CDR2 SVGAGI (reference sequence). This chain's CDR3 is CASSYLTGEGYEQYF. The CDR3 nucleotides read TGTGCCAGCAGTTACTTAACAGGGGAAGGCTACGAGCAGTACTTC.

The CDR3 DNA sequence: TGCGCCAGCAGCCAACTAGCGCTCTCCTACAATGAGCAGTTCTTC. Its protein product is CASSQLALSYNEQFF. This rearrangement joins TRBV4-1 to TRBJ2-1, with D possibly TRBD2 on 6 matching bases. Germline CDR1 and CDR2: MGHRA and YSYEKL. The ends were cut back, 2 bases at V and 0 bases at J, with 8 bases in the middle. This CDR3 has 15 amino acids.

CDR3 protein: CASSSSGTTNTEAFF. In DNA form, the CDR3 reads TGTGCCAGCAGCTCCTCCGGGACAACGAACACTGAAGCTTTCTTT. This chain links TRBV9 with TRBJ1-1, with D possibly being TRBD1 (6 bases). V was trimmed by 4 bases and J by 1 base, leaving 14 bases between them. Germline lookup yields CDR1 SGDLS and CDR2 YYNGEE. The CDR3 is made up of 15 amino acids.

The J gene is TRBJ2-3, the V gene TRBV10-1; D is unresolved. V lost 0 bases to trimming and J lost 4 bases, with 8 bases between them. The CDR3 is 14 residues long. Germline CDR1 is WNHNN and CDR2 is SYGVQD (reference sequence). This CDR3 reads CASSESRLADTQYF. CDR3 in DNA: TGCGCCAGCAGTGAGTCAAGGCTAGCAGATACGCAGTATTTT.

J is TRBJ2-1 and V is TRBV5-1, with TRBD2 matching over 11 bases. The germline V gene has CDR1 SGHRS and CDR2 YFSETQ. Unmatched junction bases numbered 11, after V lost 2 bases and J lost 4 bases. The CDR3 is 18 residues long. The CDR3: CASSLLAGDDYIYNEQFF. CDR3 sequence (DNA): TGCGCCAGCAGCTTACTAGCGGGAGATGACTACATATACAATGAGCAGTTCTTC. Complete variable domain (other parts from reference TRBV5-1 and TRBJ2-1): KAGVTQTPRYLIKTRGQQVTLSCSPISGHRSVSWYQQTPGQGLQFLFEYFSETQRNKGNFPGRFSGRQFSNSRSEMNVSTLELGDSALYLCASSLLAGDDYIYNEQFFGPGTRLTVL.

The rearrangement joins TRBV7-9 to TRBJ2-1, with 12 bases matching TRBD1. Germline V gives CDR1 SEHNR, CDR2 FQNEAQ (reference sequence). J lost 12 bases, V lost 2 bases, and 8 bases had no gene match. This CDR3 comprises 15 residues. This chain's CDR3 is CASSLSGQGAQGQFF. The CDR3 coding sequence is TGTGCCAGCAGCTTATCGGGACAGGGGGCTCAAGGGCAGTTCTTC.

The CDR3 sequence: CASSETENYGYTF. In DNA, the CDR3 is TGTGCCAGCAGTGAAACAGAAAACTATGGCTACACCTTC. V and J are TRBV6-1 and TRBJ1-2; D remains ambiguous. Trimming took off 2 bases at V and 2 bases at J, with 6 bases between the two ends. Germline CDR1 reads MNHNS; CDR2 reads SASEGT. The CDR3 length is 13 residues.